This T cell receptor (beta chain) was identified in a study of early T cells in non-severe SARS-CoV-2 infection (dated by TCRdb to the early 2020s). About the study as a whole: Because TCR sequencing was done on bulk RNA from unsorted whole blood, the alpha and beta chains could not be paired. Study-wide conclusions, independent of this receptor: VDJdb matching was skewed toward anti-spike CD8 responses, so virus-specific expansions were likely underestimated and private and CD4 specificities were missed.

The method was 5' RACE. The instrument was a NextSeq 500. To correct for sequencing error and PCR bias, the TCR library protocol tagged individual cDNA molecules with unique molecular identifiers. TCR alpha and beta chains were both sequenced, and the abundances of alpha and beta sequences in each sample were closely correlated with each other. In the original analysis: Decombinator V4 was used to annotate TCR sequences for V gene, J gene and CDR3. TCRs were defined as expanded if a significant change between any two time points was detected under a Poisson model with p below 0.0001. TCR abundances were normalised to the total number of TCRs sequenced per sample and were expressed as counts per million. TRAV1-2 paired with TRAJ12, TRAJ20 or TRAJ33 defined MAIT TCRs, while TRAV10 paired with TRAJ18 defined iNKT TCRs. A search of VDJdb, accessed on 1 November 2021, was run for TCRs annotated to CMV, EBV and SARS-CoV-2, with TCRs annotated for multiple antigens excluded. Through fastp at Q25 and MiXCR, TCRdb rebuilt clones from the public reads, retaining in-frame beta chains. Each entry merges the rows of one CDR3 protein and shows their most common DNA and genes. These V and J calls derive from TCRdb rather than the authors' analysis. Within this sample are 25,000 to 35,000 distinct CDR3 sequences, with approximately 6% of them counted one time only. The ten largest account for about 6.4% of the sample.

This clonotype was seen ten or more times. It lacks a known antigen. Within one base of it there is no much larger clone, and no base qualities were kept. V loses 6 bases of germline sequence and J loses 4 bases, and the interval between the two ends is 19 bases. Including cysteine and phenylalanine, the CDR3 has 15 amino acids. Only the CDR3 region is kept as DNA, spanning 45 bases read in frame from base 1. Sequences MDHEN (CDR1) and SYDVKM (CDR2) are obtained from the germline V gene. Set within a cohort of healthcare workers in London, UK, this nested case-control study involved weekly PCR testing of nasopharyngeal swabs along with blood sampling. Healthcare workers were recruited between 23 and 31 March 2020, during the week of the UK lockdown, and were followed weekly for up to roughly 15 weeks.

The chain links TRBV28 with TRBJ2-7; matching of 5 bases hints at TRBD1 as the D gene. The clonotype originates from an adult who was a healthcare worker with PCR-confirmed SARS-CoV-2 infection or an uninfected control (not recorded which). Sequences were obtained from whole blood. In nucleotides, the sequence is TGTGCCAGCAGCTTGATTAAACAGGTATCATACGAGCAGTACTTC. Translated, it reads CASSLIKQVSYEQYF.